This T cell receptor beta chain was identified during a study of T cell repertoires in cytomegalovirus infection (dated by TCRdb to about 2019). About the full investigation: The peptide stimulations were aimed at well-studied HLA-B-restricted epitopes as well as recently identified HLA-C-restricted CMV epitopes, whose presentation resists viral immunomodulation. Because public TCR beta signatures pointed to carriage of CMV infection together with the matching HLA type, the HLA type of each donor mattered for the analysis. Summary of the overall study and its limitations: In both this cohort and an independent 352-donor cohort, the cumulative frequency of public TCR beta family members distinguished carriers of CMV infection plus the relevant HLA type. The ex vivo response was dominated by HLA-C-restricted CMV-specific TCR beta clonotypes, which also provided the single most frequent clonotype in two of eight donors.

Sequencing instrument: Illumina HiSeq 1500. TCRdb reprocessed the public reads (quality trimming at Q25 with fastp, clone calling with MiXCR) and kept in-frame beta chains. Entries are consolidated by CDR3 protein sequence, retaining the most common genes and DNA. For this sample the table gives approximately 1,000,000 distinct CDR3 sequences, of which around 31% were detected only once. The ten biggest clones cover around 15% of the sample. This specimen's treatment or condition label, interpreted: in vitro stimulation with specific CMV peptide epitopes to enrich CMV-specific T cells. The germline V gene (reference sequence) yields SEHNR for CDR1 and FQNEAQ for CDR2. V is cut by 6 bases and J by 2 bases, and the space between the germline ends is 10 bases. The CDR3 covers 13 residues, taking in both the cysteine and the phenylalanine. Of all the DNA, just the CDR3 is kept, 39 bases in frame from base 1.

As to this clonotype: Its antigen remains undetermined. No much larger clone is present one base from it, and per-base qualities are unavailable.

The clonotype was recovered from a human donor in good health (CMV status not recorded). Some clones in this sample may be carry-over from other donors' samples. The sequence is built from TRBV7-9 and TRBJ1-1; the best D guess is TRBD1, with 5 bases matching. This specimen consisted of cultured CD8+ T cells from PBMCs, obtained from culture after CMV antigen stimulation. The CDR3 protein is CASRRDHNTEAFF. The nucleotide sequence is TGTGCCAGCAGGCGGGACCATAACACTGAAGCTTTCTTT.